This T cell receptor (beta chain) was sequenced for a study of Tregs in tolerant kidney transplant recipients. Findings of the study overall: Findings come from small patient numbers and require larger validation. For some patients, primers changed over time, blocking nucleotide-level comparison. Antigen-driven expansion was suggested because donor-specific Tregs expanded more than all Tregs in tolerant patients.

A word on this clone: Its antigen is unknown.

Profiling relied on immunoSEQ multiplex PCR, and the TCRdb table lists in-frame clones only, not all of them. The sample's table shows 48,000 or so clones. The sequence derives from a human donor who received a combined kidney and bone marrow transplant. This sample comprised CD4+ T cells from blood, obtained before the transplant.

This CDR3 reads CASSGTGFGYEQYF. CDR3 bases read: TGTGCCAGCAGCGGGACAGGGTTCGGATACGAG. The J gene is TRBJ2-7, the V gene TRBV7-9; 9 nucleotides line up with TRBD1. The sequenced fragment ends 3 residues before the CDR3 boundary, so the rest is inferred from the germline J gene. The CDR3 has 14 residues. Germline CDR1 SEHNR, CDR2 FQNEAQ (reference sequence). Trimming at V came to 5 bases and at J to 4 bases, leaving 6 bases not matched to a gene.